This T cell receptor beta chain was recorded in a study of tumor-infiltrating lymphocytes in oesophageal squamous cell carcinoma. From the PCR reads, TCRdb called clonotypes with MiXCR, one entry per CDR3 protein. The sample consists of about 17,000 distinct CDR3 sequences, around 50% of them appearing once. This clonotype was observed many times. V dropped 0 bases and J dropped 3 bases, with 8 bases sitting between them. This CDR3 is 14 amino acids long. Germline V lookup: CDR1 SGHRS, CDR2 YFSETQ. The chain has TRBV5-1 and TRBJ2-3; D uncertain. Material for sequencing was normal esophageal tissue next to the tumor. The sequence was obtained from a female donor with esophageal squamous cell carcinoma. CDR3 nucleotide sequence: TGCGCCAGCAGCTTGGTTGGACGAACAGATACGCAGTATTTT. It specifies CASSLVGRTDTQYF.